This T cell receptor (beta chain) was sequenced for a study of blood T cell repertoires in COVID-19 (TCRdb year 2020). Study-level background: Collaborator samples came from the United States, Italy and Spain and covered acute and convalescent phases of COVID-19. A freely available public database, intended as a resource for researchers studying the immune response to SARS-CoV-2, is where the repertoires were released. Deeply sampled blood TCRbeta repertoires from subjects exposed to, actively infected with, or recovered from COVID-19 were included in the dataset. The sample metadata nearly always contained a de-identified subject ID, COVID-19 status, age in years and sex. Where HLA class I and class II types were available, the types were taken from metadata supplied by the sample provider, not from assay-based typing. The prospective study material was composed of cDNA or gDNA derived from T cells, B-cell-depleted T cells, or PBMCs. The samples were drawn from two sources: the first 160 participants of the ongoing ImmuneRACE study, and 1,254 subjects contributed by 6 global collaborators.

The immunoSEQ Assay, a bias-controlled multiplex PCR, was used to amplify TCRbeta CDR3 regions from genomic DNA. On the authors' methods: The number of nucleated cells in each sample was estimated from the amplification of reference gene primers within the assay. Sequence reads were collapsed and filtered to measure the absolute abundance of every unique TCRbeta CDR3 rearrangement. For each sample, productive Simpson clonality was calculated as the square root of Simpson's diversity index over productive rearrangements. The immuneACCESS repertoire file appears here via TCRdb, limited to in-frame rearrangements. These files lack a portion of the clones; in checked studies, under half of the deficit traces to unresolved V genes, and the cause of the others is not known. For V, J and clone size, that table is used; D and trimming come from the DNA. The sample records about 180,000 clones, 70% to 90% of which are singletons. The ten largest account for 4% of the sample.

There are 15 amino acids in the CDR3, from cysteine to phenylalanine inclusive. The CDR3 DNA has 45 bases and is translated from base 1. V is pared back by 7 bases and J by 1 base, with 16 bases lying between the germline termini. CDR1 and CDR2 are read off the germline V gene (reference sequence) as LNHDA and SQIVND. Each collaborating institution followed its own protocols to collect whole blood in K2EDTA tubes. For TCRbeta analysis, collaborator samples were shipped as frozen whole blood, as isolated PBMCs, or as DNA extracted from either sample type. On the study overall, not on this receptor specifically: The quantity of clinical and demographic metadata differed by source and by participant and was supplied without curation.

Notes on this clone: Its antigen is currently not known. Base qualities are not recorded, but no much larger clone differs from it by a single base.

The source material was peripheral blood. This receptor chain uses TRBV19 and TRBJ2-5, with the D gene not clear enough to name. This sequence originates from a woman aged 30 to 39 with acute or convalescent COVID-19. The CDR3 is CASTNPGAPQETQYF. The bases are TGTGCCAGTACCAATCCCGGAGCGCCCCAAGAGACCCAGTACTTC.